This TCR beta chain originates from a study of cytomegalovirus exposure and HLA in healthy donors. As for the study in general: From HLA-typed donors, an early data release held about 85 million unique TCRs.

Points from the study as a whole: Most observed TCR sequences were rare, whereas some public TCRs were detected in many donors.

Donors sampled were nominally healthy, though unrecorded immune exposures were likely. PCR amplification relied on 60 Vbeta primers (plus 13 Jbeta primers). Measured with immunoSEQ multiplex PCR; TCRdb has only the in-frame clones, and not every one. In the table there are roughly 140,000 clones, 60% to 80% of which are singletons. On this clone: Antigen: not known.

This CDR3 has 14 amino acids. The V and J ends lost 7 bases and 7 bases, in that order; junction bases with no gene match: 13. Germline loops: CDR1 MDHEN, CDR2 SYDVKM. The rearrangement uses TRBV28 and TRBJ2-7; 7 nucleotides match TRBD1. The sample consisted of PBMCs. The source of this sequence is a male donor in good health and CMV-seronegative. CDR3 loop: CASTLTGSWREQYF. Written as DNA, the CDR3 is TGTGCCAGCACCCTGACAGGGTCATGGCGGGAGCAGTACTTC.